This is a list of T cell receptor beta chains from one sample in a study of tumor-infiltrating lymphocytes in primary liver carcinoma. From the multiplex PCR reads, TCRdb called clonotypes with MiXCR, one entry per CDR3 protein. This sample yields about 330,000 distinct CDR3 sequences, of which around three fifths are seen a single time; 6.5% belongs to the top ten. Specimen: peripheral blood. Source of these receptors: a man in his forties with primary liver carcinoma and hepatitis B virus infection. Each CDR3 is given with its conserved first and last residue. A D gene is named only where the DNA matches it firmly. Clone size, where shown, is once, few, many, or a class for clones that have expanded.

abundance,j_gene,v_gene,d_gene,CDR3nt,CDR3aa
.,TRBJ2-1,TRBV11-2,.,TGTGCCAGCGGCAACCATCCCGTAGTCCGGGACTCGAGATATAATGAGCAGTTCTTC,CASGNHPVVRDSRYNEQFF
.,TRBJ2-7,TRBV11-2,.,TGTAGCAGCAGCCTAACCCTGACAGGTTACGAGCAGTACTTC,CSSSLTLTGYEQYF
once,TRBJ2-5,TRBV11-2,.,TGTGCCAGCAGAACCATCCGGGGCGGGTCATACCAGGGGACCCAGTACTTC,CASRTIRGGSYQGTQYF
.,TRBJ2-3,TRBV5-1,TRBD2,TGCGCCAGCAGCACGGGACTAGCGGGAGGGCCGGTCACAGATACGCAGTATTTT,CASSTGLAGGPVTDTQYF
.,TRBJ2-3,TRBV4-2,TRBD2,TGTGCCAGCAACCAGGCCGGGACTAGCTGCACAGATACGCAGTATTTT,CASNQAGTSCTDTQYF
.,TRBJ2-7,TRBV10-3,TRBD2,TGTGGCATATCTGGGGTCGGGGGGAATCCCTACGAGCAGTACTTC,CGISGVGGNPYEQYF
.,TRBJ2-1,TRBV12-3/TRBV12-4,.,TGTGCCAGCAGTTATGTCCTTGAGCAGTTCTTC,CASSYVLEQFF
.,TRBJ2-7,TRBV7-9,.,TGTGCCTGCAGAACCACCAGCGGACGTCCCTACGAGCAGTACTTC,CACRTTSGRPYEQYF
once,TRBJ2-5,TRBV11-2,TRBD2,TGTGCCAGCAGTAACGCCGGGACTGGCGGGAGGTCCCCAGAGACCCAGCACTTC,CASSNAGTGGRSPETQHF
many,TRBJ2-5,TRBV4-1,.,TGCGCCAGCAGCCAAGATTATCGGGAGTTCACAGAGACCCAGTACTTC,CASSQDYREFTETQYF
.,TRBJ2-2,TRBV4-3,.,TGCGCCAGCAGCCAAGGGGCAGGCAGCAGCACCGTGGAGCTGTTTTTT,CASSQGAGSSTVELFF
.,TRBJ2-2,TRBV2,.,TGTGCCAGCCGTCAAGACCCATCCGGGGAGATGTTTTTT,CASRQDPSGEMFF
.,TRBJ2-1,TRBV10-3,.,TGTGCCATCAGTGGCCGGAACAGGAATTACAATGAGCAGTTCTTC,CAISGRNRNYNEQFF
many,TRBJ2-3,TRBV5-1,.,TGCGCCAGCAGCCTCGGACCGGGACATACGCAGTATTTT,CASSLGPGHTQYF
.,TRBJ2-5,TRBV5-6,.,TGTGCCAGCAGCCGACAATTAGGGGAAGAGACCCAGTACTTC,CASSRQLGEETQYF
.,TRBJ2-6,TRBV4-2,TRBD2,TGTGCCAGCAGCCAAGTCTCCAGCGGGAGGCCCCACCTTAACTCTGGGTCCAACTTCCTGACTTTC,CASSQVSSGRPHLNSGSNFLTF
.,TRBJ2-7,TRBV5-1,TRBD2,TGCGCCAGCAGCCTCTGGGACTACCAGACCTACGAGCAGTACTTC,CASSLWDYQTYEQYF
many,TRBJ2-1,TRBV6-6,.,TGTGCCAGCACCCAAAGGAGCCTCTACAATGAGCAGTTCTTC,CASTQRSLYNEQFF
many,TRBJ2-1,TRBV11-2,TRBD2,TGTGCCAGCAGCCCCAGCGGGAGGCCCTACAATGAGCAGTTCTTC,CASSPSGRPYNEQFF
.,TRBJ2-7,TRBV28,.,TGTGCCAGCAGTTCGGGCCACGAGCAGTACTTC,CASSSGHEQYF
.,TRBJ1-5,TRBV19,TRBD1,TGTGCCAGTAGTACACGACAGGGTGATCAGCCCCAGCATTTT,CASSTRQGDQPQHF
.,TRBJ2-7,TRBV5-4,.,TGTGCCAGCAGCCTCCGGGACGGTCTTTACGAGCAGTACTTC,CASSLRDGLYEQYF
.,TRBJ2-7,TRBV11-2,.,TGTGCCAGCAGTTTAGATCTTGGTGGATGGGAGCAGTGTTTC,CASSLDLGGWEQCF
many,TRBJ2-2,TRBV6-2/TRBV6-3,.,TGTGCCAGCAGTTACTCAAACACCGGGGAGCTGTTTTTT,CASSYSNTGELFF
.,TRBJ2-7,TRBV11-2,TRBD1,TGTGCCAGCAATTGGACAGGGGAATACGAGCAATACTTC,CASNWTGEYEQYF
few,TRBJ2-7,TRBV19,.,TGTGCTAGCGGTAATGGTGAGGTGGGGTCCTACGAGCAGTACTTC,CASGNGEVGSYEQYF
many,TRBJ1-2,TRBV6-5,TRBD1,TGTGCCAGCAGTTACTCCAGCCCGGGACAGGGATTCTATGGCTACACCTTC,CASSYSSPGQGFYGYTF
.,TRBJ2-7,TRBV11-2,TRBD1,TGTGCCAGCAGAAAGAGGACAGGTCCAGACGAGCAGTACTTC,CASRKRTGPDEQYF
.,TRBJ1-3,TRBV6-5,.,TGTGCCAGCAGTTACTCACGTCCCGGCTCTGGAAACACCATATATTTT,CASSYSRPGSGNTIYF
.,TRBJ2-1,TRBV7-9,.,TGTGCCAGCAGCCGGCCGCCCAGGGTCTTC,CASSRPPRVF
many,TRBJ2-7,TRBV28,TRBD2,TGTGCCAGTCCTCCGGGACTAGCGGGAAACGAGCAGTACTTC,CASPPGLAGNEQYF
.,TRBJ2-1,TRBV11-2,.,TGTGCCATCAGCTCCCCGTCGTTAGCGGCCTACAATGACCAGTTCTTC,CAISSPSLAAYNDQFF
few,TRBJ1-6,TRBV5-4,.,TGTGCCAGCAGCTTGCGGAGCTCCTATAATTCACCCCTCCACTTT,CASSLRSSYNSPLHF
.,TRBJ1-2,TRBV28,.,TGTGCCAGCAGTTACGCGCCCGGGGGGGCGGACTATGGCTACACCTTC,CASSYAPGGADYGYTF
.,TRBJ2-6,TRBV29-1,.,TGCAGCGTTGCCTACTCTGGGGCCAACGTCCCGACTTTC,CSVAYSGANVPTF
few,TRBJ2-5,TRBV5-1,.,TGCGCCAGCAGCCCGAGGAACGAACAAGAGACCCAGTACTTC,CASSPRNEQETQYF
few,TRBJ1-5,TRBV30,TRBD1,TGTGCCTGGAGCCCATCCGACAGGGGCTGGAATCAGCCCCAGCATTTT,CAWSPSDRGWNQPQHF
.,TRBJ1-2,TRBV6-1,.,TGTGCCAGTAGTGACTATCTGGGTTTGGGCTACACCTTC,CASSDYLGLGYTF
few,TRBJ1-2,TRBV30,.,TGTGCCTGGAATCCCTCCGGGGGGAGAGGCTATGGCTACACCTTC,CAWNPSGGRGYGYTF
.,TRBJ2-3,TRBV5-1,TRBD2,TGCGCCAGCAGCTCAAATCTAGCGGGAGGGGCAGATACGCAGTATTTT,CASSSNLAGGADTQYF
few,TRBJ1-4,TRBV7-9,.,TGTGCCAGCAGCTTCTACGGGGATGGAGGGGGTCCAACTAATGAAAAACTGTTTTTT,CASSFYGDGGGPTNEKLFF
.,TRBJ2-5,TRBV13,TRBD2,TGTGCCAGCAGCTTACGGACTAGCGGGACGTTTGAGACCCAGTACTTC,CASSLRTSGTFETQYF
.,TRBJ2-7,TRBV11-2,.,TGTGCCAGCAGCTCAGGGTCAGGTGGTTACGAGCAGTACTTC,CASSSGSGGYEQYF
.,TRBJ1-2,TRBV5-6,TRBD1,TGTGCCAGCAGCTTGAGAAGGGGGCGCGGCTACACCTTC,CASSLRRGRGYTF
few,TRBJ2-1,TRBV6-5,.,TGTGCCAGCAGTAAAGGACAAGAGGAGGGGCAGTTCTTC,CASSKGQEEGQFF
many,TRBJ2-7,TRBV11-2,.,TGTGCCAGCAGCTTAGAAGGACTACCAAGGGGCCACGAGCAGTACTTC,CASSLEGLPRGHEQYF
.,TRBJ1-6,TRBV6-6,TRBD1,TGTGCCAGCAGTTACCCCGGGACAGTGAGGAATTCACCCCTCCACTTT,CASSYPGTVRNSPLHF
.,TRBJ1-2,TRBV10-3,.,TGTGCCATCAGTGAGTCGATGACTGCGGACTATGGCTACACCTTC,CAISESMTADYGYTF
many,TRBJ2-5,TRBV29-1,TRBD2,TGCAGCGTCGCCTCCCCACTAGCGGTGGTCCAAGAGACCCAGTACTTC,CSVASPLAVVQETQYF